This is a list of T cell receptor beta chains from one sample in a study of T cell responses to AZD1222 COVID-19 vaccine. Sequencing was performed with immunoSEQ multiplex PCR; in TCRdb, only in-frame clones are kept and a portion is missing. This table has about 140,000 clones, roughly 90% appearing once. This specimen was peripheral blood, taken on day 0 of AZD1222 vaccination. These receptors came from an adult in good health. Each CDR3 is given without its conserved first and last residue. Fields, in order: CDR3 protein, J gene, V gene.

CDR3aa: ASSLRNQGVLNEKLF
j_gene: TRBJ1-4
v_gene: TRBV3-1/TRBV3-2

CDR3aa: ASSLFRGRSEQF
j_gene: TRBJ2-1
v_gene: TRBV28

CDR3aa: ASRTGLASPLH
j_gene: TRBJ1-6
v_gene: TRBV19

CDR3aa: ASSFGLAGNNEQF
j_gene: TRBJ2-1
v_gene: TRBV7-3

CDR3aa: ASSATGFYGYT
j_gene: TRBJ1-2
v_gene: TRBV2

CDR3aa: ATRGSGRAPVGNGYT
j_gene: TRBJ1-2
v_gene: TRBV15

CDR3aa: ASSYQGLAGASSYEQY
j_gene: TRBJ2-7
v_gene: TRBV5-8

CDR3aa: ASSIPSSQGYSNQPQH
j_gene: TRBJ1-5
v_gene: TRBV19

CDR3aa: ATSRDRTIAYEQY
j_gene: TRBJ2-7
v_gene: TRBV15

CDR3aa: ASSLRPYYGYT
j_gene: TRBJ1-2
v_gene: TRBV7-9

CDR3aa: ASSLAVRAANEKLF
j_gene: TRBJ1-4
v_gene: TRBV7-9

CDR3aa: ASSSTRQTGELF
j_gene: TRBJ2-2
v_gene: TRBV7-8

CDR3aa: ASSLTGTGLITEAF
j_gene: TRBJ1-1
v_gene: TRBV7-3

CDR3aa: ASSLWGSGLYEQY
j_gene: TRBJ2-7
v_gene: TRBV28

CDR3aa: ASSRGLAYEQY
j_gene: TRBJ2-7
v_gene: TRBV7-2

CDR3aa: AISERLETQY
j_gene: TRBJ2-5
v_gene: TRBV10-3

CDR3aa: ASSEPKNREETQY
j_gene: TRBJ2-5
v_gene: TRBV2

CDR3aa: ASSQAVGPWSSYNEQF
j_gene: TRBJ2-1
v_gene: TRBV4-3

CDR3aa: ASSLGGFQYGYT
j_gene: TRBJ1-2
v_gene: TRBV11-2

CDR3aa: ASSLGVNTEAF
j_gene: TRBJ1-1
v_gene: TRBV5-8

CDR3aa: ASSPGVQETQY
j_gene: TRBJ2-5
v_gene: TRBV5-1

CDR3aa: ATSVGESNTGELF
j_gene: TRBJ2-2
v_gene: TRBV24-1

CDR3aa: ASSTLGWRKKNEQF
j_gene: TRBJ2-1
v_gene: TRBV28

CDR3aa: ASSLGGGTNSPLH
j_gene: TRBJ1-6
v_gene: TRBV7-3

CDR3aa: ASSMRGTEAF
j_gene: TRBJ1-1
v_gene: TRBV19

CDR3aa: ASSEGLAGGQYNEQF
j_gene: TRBJ2-1
v_gene: TRBV5-4

CDR3aa: ASSLEQGFGLSYNSPLH
j_gene: TRBJ1-6
v_gene: TRBV7-2

CDR3aa: ASSPPTGNEQF
j_gene: TRBJ2-1
v_gene: TRBV18

CDR3aa: ASSVTVTLSYEQY
j_gene: TRBJ2-7
v_gene: TRBV19

CDR3aa: ASSLAVGGASTDTQY
j_gene: TRBJ2-3
v_gene: TRBV5-6

CDR3aa: ASSFRQGQETQY
j_gene: TRBJ2-5
v_gene: TRBV28

CDR3aa: ATSDGETQY
j_gene: TRBJ2-5
v_gene: TRBV24-1

CDR3aa: ASSRDRLNTEAF
j_gene: TRBJ1-1
v_gene: TRBV19

CDR3aa: ASSLRLSTYNEQF
j_gene: TRBJ2-1
v_gene: TRBV7-8

CDR3aa: ASSIPGGGYEQY
j_gene: TRBJ2-7
v_gene: TRBV4-1

CDR3aa: ATSRERGWTEAF
j_gene: TRBJ1-1
v_gene: TRBV15

CDR3aa: ASSLGVGQDEQF
j_gene: TRBJ2-1
v_gene: TRBV9

CDR3aa: ASSYGRGRYEQY
j_gene: TRBJ2-7
v_gene: TRBV6-5

CDR3aa: ASSFSKGRNTEAF
j_gene: TRBJ1-1
v_gene: TRBV7-2

CDR3aa: ASSLASATNEKLF
j_gene: TRBJ1-4
v_gene: TRBV5-4

CDR3aa: ASSPQGRKALF
j_gene: TRBJ1-4
v_gene: TRBV12-3/TRBV12-4

CDR3aa: ASSSGRHYGYT
j_gene: TRBJ1-2
v_gene: TRBV12-3/TRBV12-4

CDR3aa: SFTPGQGSSYEQY
j_gene: TRBJ2-7
v_gene: TRBV29-1

CDR3aa: ASSLQPRDDTQY
j_gene: TRBJ2-3
v_gene: TRBV5-1

CDR3aa: ASSSSLDKAEAF
j_gene: TRBJ1-1
v_gene: TRBV6-2/TRBV6-3

CDR3aa: ASSPPSYEQY
j_gene: TRBJ2-7
v_gene: TRBV6-5